The rows below give T cell receptor beta chains drawn from one sample of a study of OX40 agonist ivuxolimab in advanced cancers. Data came from immunoSEQ multiplex PCR; TCRdb stores just in-frame clones and leaves some out. This table holds around 63,000 clones, around 91% found once. Sequenced material: CD4+ or CD8+ T cells sorted from blood, taken in a trial of the OX40 agonist ivuxolimab. The receptors were sampled from an adult with an advanced solid tumor such as melanoma, head and neck, liver or kidney cancer. Each CDR3 is given with its conserved first and last residue. Each record gives: J gene, CDR3 length, clone size, V gene, D gene, CDR3 DNA, CDR3 protein. A D gene is named only where the DNA matches it firmly. Not every row has a clone size; where given, it reads once, few, many or a size class.

>TRBJ1-6|13|few|TRBV4-1|.
TGCGCCAGCAGTTGGACACTTAATTCACCCCTCCACTTT
CASSWTLNSPLHF
>TRBJ2-7|15|.|TRBV11-2|TRBD1
TGTGCCAGCAGCTTAGCTGGACAGGGAATACACGAGCAGTACTTC
CASSLAGQGIHEQYF
>TRBJ1-5|14|.|TRBV15|.
TGTGCCACCAGCAGGGGGGGACGAGATCAGCCCCAGCATTTT
CATSRGGRDQPQHF
>TRBJ2-1|18|.|TRBV11-2|TRBD2
TGTGCCAGCAGCTTAGATGGAATAGCGGGAGTAGGGTACAATGAGCAGTTCTTC
CASSLDGIAGVGYNEQFF
>TRBJ2-5|15|once|TRBV5-6|TRBD2
TGTGCCAGCAACATACTAGCGGGCAGGCTCCGAGAGCAGTACTTC
CASNILAGRLREQYF
>TRBJ2-7|13|.|TRBV28|.
TGTGCCAGCATCGATCGGTTCCCCTACGAGCAGTACTTC
CASIDRFPYEQYF
>TRBJ2-7|14|.|TRBV5-1|TRBD1
TGCGCCAGCAGCGACCAACAGGGGTACGGCGAGCAGTACTTC
CASSDQQGYGEQYF
>TRBJ1-2|17|.|TRBV4-1|.
TGCGCCAGCAGCCAAGTTTTTATCCCAGGGACTAACTATGGCTACACCTTC
CASSQVFIPGTNYGYTF
>TRBJ1-5|16|.|TRBV2|.
TGTGCCAGCAGCGCTGGACTTCCGTCTAGCAATCAGCCCCAGCATTTT
CASSAGLPSSNQPQHF
>TRBJ2-7|13|.|TRBV5-1|.
TGCGCCAGCAGCGTGACCCTAGGGGGCGAGCAGTACTTC
CASSVTLGGEQYF
>TRBJ2-5|13|few|TRBV11-3|.
TGTGCCAGCAGTTCTAGGAGCCAAGAGACCCAGTACTTC
CASSSRSQETQYF
>TRBJ2-7|16|.|TRBV7-9|.
TGTGCCAGCAGCCCTTGGAGGGCCCGGACCTCCTACGAGCAGTACTTC
CASSPWRARTSYEQYF
>TRBJ1-4|14|.|TRBV2|.
TGTGCCAGCAGCGATAAGGGGACTAATGAAAAACTGTTTTTT
CASSDKGTNEKLFF
>TRBJ2-1|15|.|TRBV9|TRBD2
TGTGCCAGCAGCGCCGGACTAGCGTCCTACAATGAGCAGTTCTTC
CASSAGLASYNEQFF
>TRBJ1-1|16|.|TRBV11-2|.
TGTGCCAGCAGCTTAGACGATTGGGGACCGAGAACTGAAGCTTTCTTT
CASSLDDWGPRTEAFF
>TRBJ2-2|12|.|TRBV10-3|TRBD1
TGTGCCATCAGCACAGGGGACGGGGAGCTGTTTTTT
CAISTGDGELFF
>TRBJ2-7|14|.|TRBV13|TRBD1
TGTGCCAGCAGCCGTAGGACAGGATTTGGCGAGCAGTACTTC
CASSRRTGFGEQYF
>TRBJ1-2|14|.|TRBV2|TRBD1
TGTGCCAGCAGTCTAACCAGGGGGAACTATGGCTACACCTTC
CASSLTRGNYGYTF
>TRBJ1-5|15|.|TRBV2|.
TGTGCCAGCAGGCCCGGGTCTGGAAGCAATCAGCCCCAGCATTTT
CASRPGSGSNQPQHF
>TRBJ1-2|11|once|TRBV20-1|.
TGCAGTGCCGACAGAAGGAATGGCTACACCTTC
CSADRRNGYTF
>TRBJ2-2|15|.|TRBV4-1|.
TGCGCCAGCAGCCATTACCGGGGGCGCACCGGGGAGCTGTTTTTT
CASSHYRGRTGELFF
>TRBJ1-2|14|.|TRBV5-1|TRBD1
TGCGCCAGCAGCCCTGGACAGGGAGGCTATGGCTACACCTTC
CASSPGQGGYGYTF
>TRBJ2-3|16|.|TRBV7-9|.
TGTGCCAGCAGCGCTATTATAGGACAAGGCACAGATACGCAGTATTTT
CASSAIIGQGTDTQYF
>TRBJ2-1|14|.|TRBV5-8|TRBD2
TGTGCCAACGCGATGTGGGGAGGGCAGAATGAGCAGTTCTTC
CANAMWGGQNEQFF
>TRBJ2-7|13|.|TRBV5-1|.
TGCGCCAGCAGCTTAACAGGGCCCTACGAGCAGTACTTC
CASSLTGPYEQYF
>TRBJ1-1|16|.|TRBV7-9|.
TGTGCCAGCAGCTTAGGTGTCAGGGGCTTGGACACTGAGGCTTTCTTT
CASSLGVRGLDTEAFF